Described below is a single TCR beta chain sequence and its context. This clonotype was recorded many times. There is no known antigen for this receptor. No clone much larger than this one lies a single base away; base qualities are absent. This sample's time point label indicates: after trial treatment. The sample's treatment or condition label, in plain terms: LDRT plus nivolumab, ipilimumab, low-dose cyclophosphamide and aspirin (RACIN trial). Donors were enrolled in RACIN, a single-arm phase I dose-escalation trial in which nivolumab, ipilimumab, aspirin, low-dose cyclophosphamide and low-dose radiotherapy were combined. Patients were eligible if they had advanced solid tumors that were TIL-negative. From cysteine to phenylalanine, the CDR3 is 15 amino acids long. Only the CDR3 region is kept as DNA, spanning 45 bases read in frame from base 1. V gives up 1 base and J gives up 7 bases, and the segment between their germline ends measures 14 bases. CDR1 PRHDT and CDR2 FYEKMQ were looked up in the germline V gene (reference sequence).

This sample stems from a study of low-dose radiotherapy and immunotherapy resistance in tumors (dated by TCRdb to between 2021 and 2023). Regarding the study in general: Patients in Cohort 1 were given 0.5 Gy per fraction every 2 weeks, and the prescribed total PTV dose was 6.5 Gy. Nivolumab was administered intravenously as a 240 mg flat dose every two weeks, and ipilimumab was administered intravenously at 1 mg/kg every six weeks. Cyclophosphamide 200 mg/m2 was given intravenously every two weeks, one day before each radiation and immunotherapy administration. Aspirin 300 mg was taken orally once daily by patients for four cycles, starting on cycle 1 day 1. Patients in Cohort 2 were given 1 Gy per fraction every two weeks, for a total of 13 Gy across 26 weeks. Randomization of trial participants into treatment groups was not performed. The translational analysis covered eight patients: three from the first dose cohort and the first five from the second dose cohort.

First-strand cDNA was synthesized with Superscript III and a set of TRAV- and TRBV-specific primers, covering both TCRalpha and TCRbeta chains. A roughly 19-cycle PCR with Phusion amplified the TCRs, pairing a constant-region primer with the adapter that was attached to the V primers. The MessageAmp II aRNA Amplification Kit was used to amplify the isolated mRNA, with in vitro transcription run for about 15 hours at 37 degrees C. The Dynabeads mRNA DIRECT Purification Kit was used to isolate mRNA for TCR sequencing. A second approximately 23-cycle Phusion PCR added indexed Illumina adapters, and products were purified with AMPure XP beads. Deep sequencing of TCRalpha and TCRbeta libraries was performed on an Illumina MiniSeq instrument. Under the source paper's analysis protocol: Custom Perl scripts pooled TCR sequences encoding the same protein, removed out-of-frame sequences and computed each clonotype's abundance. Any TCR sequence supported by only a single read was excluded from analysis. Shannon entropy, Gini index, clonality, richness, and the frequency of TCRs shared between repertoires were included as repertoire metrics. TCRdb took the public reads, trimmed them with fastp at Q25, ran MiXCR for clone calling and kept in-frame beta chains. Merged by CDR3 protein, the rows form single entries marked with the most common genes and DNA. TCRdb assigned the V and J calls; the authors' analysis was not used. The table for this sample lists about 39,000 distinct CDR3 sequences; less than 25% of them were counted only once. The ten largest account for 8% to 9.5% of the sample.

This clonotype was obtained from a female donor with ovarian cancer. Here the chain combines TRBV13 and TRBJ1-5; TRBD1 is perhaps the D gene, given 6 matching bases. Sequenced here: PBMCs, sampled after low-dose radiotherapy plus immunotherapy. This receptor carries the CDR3 CASSLERGGLQPQHF. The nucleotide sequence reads TGTGCCAGCAGCTTAGAGCGAGGGGGACTCCAGCCCCAGCATTTT.